This TCR beta chain was sequenced during a study of blood T cell repertoires in COVID-19 (dated by TCRdb to the early 2020s). For the wider study: The collaborator samples originated in the United States, Italy and Spain and spanned the acute and convalescent phases of COVID-19. The prospective study material was composed of cDNA or gDNA derived from T cells, B-cell-depleted T cells, or PBMCs. Subjects who had been exposed to COVID-19, were actively infected with it, or had recovered from it provided the deeply sampled blood TCRbeta repertoires that made up the dataset. A freely available public database, intended as a resource for researchers studying the immune response to SARS-CoV-2, is where the repertoires were released. Samples came from the ongoing ImmuneRACE study (first 160 participants) plus 1,254 subjects from 6 global collaborators. The sample metadata nearly always contained a de-identified subject ID, COVID-19 status, age in years and sex. Where available, HLA class I and class II types were obtained from metadata supplied by the sample provider rather than from assay-based typing.

Points the paper makes about the study in general: The amount of clinical and demographic metadata varied by source and participant and was provided uncurated.

Collaborating institutions collected whole blood in K2EDTA tubes following their own protocols. For TCRbeta analysis, collaborators shipped samples in one of three forms: frozen whole blood, isolated PBMCs, or DNA extracted from either of those sample types. TCRbeta CDR3 regions were amplified from genomic DNA by means of the immunoSEQ Assay, a bias-controlled multiplex PCR. The source study handled its data this way. The number of nucleated cells in each sample was estimated from the amplification of reference gene primers within the assay. To quantify the absolute abundance of each unique TCRbeta CDR3 rearrangement, sequence reads were collapsed and filtered. For each sample, productive Simpson clonality was calculated as the square root of Simpson's diversity index across productive rearrangements. The table comes from immuneACCESS by way of TCRdb, which keeps in-frame sequences with V and J called. Part of the clones is missing from these tables; in studies checked, under half for an unresolved V gene and the rest for unknown reasons. From that table come the V and J calls and clone size; the DNA was used to work out D and trimming. The sample profile shows some 150,000 clones; 65% to 85% of them were found once. The ten biggest clones cover 5% of the sample.

To note about this clone: The specificity of this receptor is unknown. No per-base quality is available; no much larger clone lies one base away.

This sequence was found in a woman aged 45-65 years with acute or convalescent COVID-19. The sequenced sample was peripheral blood.

The sequence in DNA is TGTGCCAGTAGTACGAGAGACACACCTAGCACAGATACGCAGTATTTT. Its protein reads: CASSTRDTPSTDTQYF. The rearrangement combines TRBV19 with TRBJ2-3; the D gene cannot be named for sure. Trimming costs V 4 bases and J 0 bases, and their ends lie 14 bases apart. The CDR3, from cysteine to phenylalanine, totals 16 residues. Only CDR3 DNA is held: 48 bases, read in frame from base 1. CDR1 is given as LNHDA and CDR2 as SQIVND, both from the germline V gene (reference sequence).